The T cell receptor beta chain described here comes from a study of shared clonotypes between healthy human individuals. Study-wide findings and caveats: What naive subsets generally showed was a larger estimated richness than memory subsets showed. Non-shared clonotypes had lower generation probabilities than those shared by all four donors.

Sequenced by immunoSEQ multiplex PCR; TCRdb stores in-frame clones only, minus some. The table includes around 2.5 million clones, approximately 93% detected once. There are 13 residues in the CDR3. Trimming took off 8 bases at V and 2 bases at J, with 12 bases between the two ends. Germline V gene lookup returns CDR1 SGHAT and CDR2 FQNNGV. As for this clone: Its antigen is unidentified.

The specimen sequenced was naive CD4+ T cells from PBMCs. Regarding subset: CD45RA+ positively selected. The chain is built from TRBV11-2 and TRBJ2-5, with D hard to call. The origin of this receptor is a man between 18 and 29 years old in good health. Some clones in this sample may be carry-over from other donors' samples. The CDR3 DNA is TGTGCCAGCGCCAGAGGATATCAAGAGACCCAGTACTTC. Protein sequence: CASARGYQETQYF.